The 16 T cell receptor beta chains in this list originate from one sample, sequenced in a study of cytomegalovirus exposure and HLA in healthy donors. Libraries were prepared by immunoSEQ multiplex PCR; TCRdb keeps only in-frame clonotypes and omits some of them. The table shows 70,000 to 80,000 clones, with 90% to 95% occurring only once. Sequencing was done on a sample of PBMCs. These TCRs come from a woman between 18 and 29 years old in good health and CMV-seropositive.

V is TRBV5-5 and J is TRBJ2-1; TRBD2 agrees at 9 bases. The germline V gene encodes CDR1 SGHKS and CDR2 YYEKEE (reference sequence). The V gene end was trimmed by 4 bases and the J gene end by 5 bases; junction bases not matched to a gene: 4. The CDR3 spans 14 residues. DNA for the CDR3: TGTGCCAGCAGCGGTACTAGCGGGCACAATGAGCAGTTCTTC. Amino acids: CASSGTSGHNEQFF.

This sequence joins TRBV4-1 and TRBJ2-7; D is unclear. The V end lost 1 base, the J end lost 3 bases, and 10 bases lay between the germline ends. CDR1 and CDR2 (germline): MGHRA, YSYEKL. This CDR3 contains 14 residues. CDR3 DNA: TGCGCCAGCAGCCAAGCGATACACCTCTACGAGCAGTACTTC. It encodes CASSQAIHLYEQYF.

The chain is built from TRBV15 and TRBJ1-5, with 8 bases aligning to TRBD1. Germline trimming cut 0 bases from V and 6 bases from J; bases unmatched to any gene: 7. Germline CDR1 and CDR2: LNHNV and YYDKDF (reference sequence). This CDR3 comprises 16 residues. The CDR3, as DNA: TGTGCCACCAGCAGAGAGATTCAGGGGGCAGGTCAGCCCCAGCATTTT. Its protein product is CATSREIQGAGQPQHF.

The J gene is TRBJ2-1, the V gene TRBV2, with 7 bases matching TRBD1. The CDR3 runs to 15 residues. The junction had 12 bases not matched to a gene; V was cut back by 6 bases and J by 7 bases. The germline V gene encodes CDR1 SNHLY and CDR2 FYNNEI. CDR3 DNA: TGTGCCAGCAGGGGAGACAGGGTAAGGGTGAATGAGCAGTTCTTC. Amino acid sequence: CASRGDRVRVNEQFF.

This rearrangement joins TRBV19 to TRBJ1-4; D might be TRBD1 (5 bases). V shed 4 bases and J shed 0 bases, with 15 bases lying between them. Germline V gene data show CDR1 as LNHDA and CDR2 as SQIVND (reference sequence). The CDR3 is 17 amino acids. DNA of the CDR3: TGTGCCAGTAGTACCCGACAGTTCTCAGCAACTAATGAAAAACTGTTTTTT. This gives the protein CASSTRQFSATNEKLFF.

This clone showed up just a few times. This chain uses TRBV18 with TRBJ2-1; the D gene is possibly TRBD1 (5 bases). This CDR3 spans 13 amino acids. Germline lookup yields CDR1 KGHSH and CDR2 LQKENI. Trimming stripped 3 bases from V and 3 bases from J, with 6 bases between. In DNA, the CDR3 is TGTGCCAGCTCACCCCAGGGCTACAATGAGCAGTTCTTC. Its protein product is CASSPQGYNEQFF.

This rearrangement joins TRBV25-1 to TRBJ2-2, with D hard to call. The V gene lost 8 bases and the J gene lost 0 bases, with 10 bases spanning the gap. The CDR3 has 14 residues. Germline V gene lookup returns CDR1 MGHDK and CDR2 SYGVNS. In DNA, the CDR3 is TGTGCCAGCTCTACTTTAGCGAACACCGGGGAGCTGTTTTTT. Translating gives CASSTLANTGELFF.

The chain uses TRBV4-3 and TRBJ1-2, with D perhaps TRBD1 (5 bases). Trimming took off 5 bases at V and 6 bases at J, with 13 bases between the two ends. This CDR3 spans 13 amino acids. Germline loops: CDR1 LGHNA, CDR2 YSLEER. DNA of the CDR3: TGCGCCAGCAGCGTACGGGGGGTCGATGGCTACACCTTC. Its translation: CASSVRGVDGYTF.

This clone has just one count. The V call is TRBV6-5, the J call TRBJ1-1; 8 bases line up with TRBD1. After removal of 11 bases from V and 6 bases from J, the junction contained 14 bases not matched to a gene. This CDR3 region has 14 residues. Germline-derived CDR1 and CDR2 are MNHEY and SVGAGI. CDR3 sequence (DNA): TGTGCCTCGGGCAGGGGGCGCGGGATCGCTGAAGCTTTCTTT. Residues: CASGRGRGIAEAFF.

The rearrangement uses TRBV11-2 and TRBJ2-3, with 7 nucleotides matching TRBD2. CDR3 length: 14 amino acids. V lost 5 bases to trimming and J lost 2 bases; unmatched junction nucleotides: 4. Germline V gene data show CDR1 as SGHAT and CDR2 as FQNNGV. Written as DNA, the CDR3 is TGTGCCAGCAGCCGGGACTACCCCACAGATACGCAGTATTTT. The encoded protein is CASSRDYPTDTQYF. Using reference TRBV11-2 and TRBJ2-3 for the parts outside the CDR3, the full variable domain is EAGVAQSPRYKIIEKRQSVAFWCNPISGHATLYWYQQILGQGPKLLIQFQNNGVVDDSQLPKDRFSAERLKGVDSTLKIQPAKLEDSAVYLCASSRDYPTDTQYFGPGTRLTVL.

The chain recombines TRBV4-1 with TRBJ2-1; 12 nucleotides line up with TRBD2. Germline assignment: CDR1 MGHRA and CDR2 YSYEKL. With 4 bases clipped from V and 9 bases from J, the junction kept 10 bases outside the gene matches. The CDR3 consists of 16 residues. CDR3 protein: CASSLQTSGSLFEQFF. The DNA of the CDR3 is TGCGCCAGCAGCCTCCAGACTAGCGGGAGTTTGTTTGAGCAGTTCTTC.

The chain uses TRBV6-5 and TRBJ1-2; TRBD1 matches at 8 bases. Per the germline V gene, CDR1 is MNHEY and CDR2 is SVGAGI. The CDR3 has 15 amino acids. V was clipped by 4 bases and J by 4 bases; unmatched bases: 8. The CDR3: CASSLQGVNPYGYTF. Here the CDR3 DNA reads TGTGCCAGCAGTTTACAGGGGGTTAACCCCTATGGCTACACCTTC.

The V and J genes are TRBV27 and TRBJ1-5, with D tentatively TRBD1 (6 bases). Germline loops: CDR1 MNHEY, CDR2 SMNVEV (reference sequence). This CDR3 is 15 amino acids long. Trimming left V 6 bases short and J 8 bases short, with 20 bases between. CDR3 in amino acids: CASSPDWGGAEPQHF. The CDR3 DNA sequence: TGTGCCAGCAGCCCCGACTGGGGGGGCGCGGAGCCCCAGCATTTT.

CDR3 DNA: TGCGCCAGCAGCCCTTTTCCGGGACAGGGGGCTGGGGAGCAGTACTTC. Translated, it gives CASSPFPGQGAGEQYF. The chain carries TRBV5-1 and TRBJ2-7; TRBD1 matches at 12 bases. This CDR3 has 16 amino acids. V dropped 4 bases and J dropped 7; count of bases not matched to a gene: 12. The germline gives CDR1 SGHRS, CDR2 YFSETQ. Full variable domain (missing parts from reference TRBV5-1 and TRBJ2-7): KAGVTQTPRYLIKTRGQQVTLSCSPISGHRSVSWYQQTPGQGLQFLFEYFSETQRNKGNFPGRFSGRQFSNSRSEMNVSTLELGDSALYLCASSPFPGQGAGEQYFGPGTRLTVT.

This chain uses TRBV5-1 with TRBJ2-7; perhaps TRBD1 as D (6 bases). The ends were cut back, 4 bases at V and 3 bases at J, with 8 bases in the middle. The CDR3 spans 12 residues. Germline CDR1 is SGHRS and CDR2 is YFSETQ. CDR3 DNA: TGCGCCAGCAGCGTGGGACACTACGAGCAGTACTTC. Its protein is CASSVGHYEQYF.

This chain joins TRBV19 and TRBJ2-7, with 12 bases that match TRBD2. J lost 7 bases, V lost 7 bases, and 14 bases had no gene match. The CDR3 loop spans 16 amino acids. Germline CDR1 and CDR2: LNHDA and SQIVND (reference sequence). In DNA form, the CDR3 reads TGTGCCAGTACTTCTAGCGGGAGGGCCCTCCGGGAAGAGCAGTACTTC. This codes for CASTSSGRALREEQYF.